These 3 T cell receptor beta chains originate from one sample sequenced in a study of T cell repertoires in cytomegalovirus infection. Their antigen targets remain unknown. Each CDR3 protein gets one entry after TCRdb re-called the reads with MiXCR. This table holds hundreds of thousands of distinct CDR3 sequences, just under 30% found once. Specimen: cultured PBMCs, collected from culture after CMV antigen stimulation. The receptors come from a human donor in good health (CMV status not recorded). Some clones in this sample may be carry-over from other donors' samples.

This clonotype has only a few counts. CDR3 amino acids: CASSLSLAGFYNSPLHF. CDR3 in DNA: TGTGCCAGCAGTCTCTCTCTCGCAGGGTTCTATAATTCACCCCTCCACTTT. The V gene is TRBV27, the J gene TRBJ1-6; D may be TRBD1 (5 bases). This CDR3 has 17 amino acids. Deletions cut 5 bases from V and 3 bases from J, with 17 bases between. Germline V gene sequence: CDR1 MNHEY, CDR2 SMNVEV (reference sequence).

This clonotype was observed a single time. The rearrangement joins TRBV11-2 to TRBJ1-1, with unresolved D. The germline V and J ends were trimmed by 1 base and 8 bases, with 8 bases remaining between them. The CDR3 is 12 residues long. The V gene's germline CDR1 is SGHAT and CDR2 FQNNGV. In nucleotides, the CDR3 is TGTGCCAGCAGCTTAGTAAGGGCAGAAGCTTTCTTT. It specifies CASSLVRAEAFF.

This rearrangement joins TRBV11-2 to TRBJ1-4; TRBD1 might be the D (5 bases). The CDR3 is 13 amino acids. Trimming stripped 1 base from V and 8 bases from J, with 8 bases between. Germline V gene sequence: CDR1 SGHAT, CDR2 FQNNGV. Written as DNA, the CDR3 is TGTGCCAGCAGCTTAGGACAGATAGAAAAACTGTTTTTT. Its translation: CASSLGQIEKLFF.